The TCR beta chain under discussion was sequenced for a study of cytomegalovirus exposure and HLA in healthy donors. The PCR had 60 Vbeta and 13 Jbeta primers. TCRdb's table, derived via immunoSEQ multiplex PCR, lists solely in-frame clones and lacks some. The sample yields roughly 90,000 clones, roughly 78% seen once. Overall study results and limits: DRB1 showed the most TCR associations and HLA-C the fewest in a later analysis, as rates varied by HLA locus. It was 150 to 200 TCR beta chains that were listed as cytomegalovirus-associated. Follow-up analysis later connected one missense variant in DCLRE1C with trimming of TCR beta V- and J-genes.

A note on this clone: Its target is unknown.

The CDR3 has 15 residues. V lost 7 bases and J lost 5; bases outside the gene matches: 13. Germline CDR1 reads SNHLY; CDR2 reads FYNNEI. This sequence was found in a man aged 30 to 39 in good health and CMV-seronegative. What was sequenced was PBMCs. The chain carries TRBV2 and TRBJ2-7, with 8 bases fitting TRBD2. CDR3 DNA: TGTGCCAGCATTTCTACGGGACTAGTCTTCCACGAGCAGTACTTC. Its translation is CASISTGLVFHEQYF.